These 12 T cell receptor beta chains were sequenced from one sample in a study of blood T cell repertoires in COVID-19. The method was immunoSEQ multiplex PCR; TCRdb's version includes in-frame clones alone and lacks a portion of them. The sample includes 150,000 or so clones, 84% of them seen just once. Sequenced material: PBMCs or T cells enriched from blood (not recorded which). The receptors shown here come from a woman aged 50 to 65 who had been exposed to COVID-19.

The chain is built from TRBV6-5 and TRBJ2-7; D may be TRBD2 (6 bases). The CDR3 loop spans 15 amino acids. The V gene lost 7 bases and the J gene lost 3 bases, with 19 bases spanning the gap. Per the germline V gene, CDR1 is MNHEY and CDR2 is SVGAGI. In DNA form, the CDR3 reads TGTGCCAGCACTGCCATCCTGGGGGGAGTCTACGAGCAGTACTTC. Amino acid sequence: CASTAILGGVYEQYF.

The CDR3 sequence: CASSSRGMNTEAFF. The DNA of the CDR3 is TGTGCCAGCAGTTCCAGGGGTATGAACACTGAAGCTTTCTTT. The rearrangement joins TRBV6-5 to TRBJ1-1, with a possible D match to TRBD1 (6 bases). This CDR3 contains 14 residues. V lost 4 bases, J lost 0 bases, and 9 bases lay in between. Germline loops: CDR1 MNHEY, CDR2 SVGAGI.

This clone was seen once. The chain carries TRBV6-5 and TRBJ2-7; D is possibly TRBD1 (5 bases). CDR1 is MNHEY and CDR2 is SVGAGI in the germline V gene. The CDR3 length is 14 residues. V lost 6 bases to trimming and J lost 5 bases, with 17 bases between them. This chain's CDR3 is CASSETALYHEQYF. The CDR3 region has the DNA TGTGCCAGCAGCGAGACAGCCCTATACCACGAGCAGTACTTC.

The V and J genes are TRBV10-1 and TRBJ2-3; D is ambiguous. V lost 4 bases and J lost 4, with 12 bases in between. Germline V CDR1 and CDR2: WNHNN, SYGVQD (reference sequence). This CDR3 has 14 residues. CDR3 sequence reads: CASSVRLSADTQYF. In DNA, the CDR3 is TGCGCCAGCAGTGTAAGACTCTCGGCAGATACGCAGTATTTT.

The chain recombines TRBV19 with TRBJ1-1; 9 nucleotides agree with TRBD1. Germline CDR1 LNHDA, CDR2 SQIVND (reference sequence). The ends lost 10 bases at V and 6 bases at J; junction bases unmatched: 9. The CDR3 spans 13 residues. DNA for the CDR3: TGTGCCACCGACAGGGGGAATCAGGCTGAAGCTTTCTTT. Protein product: CATDRGNQAEAFF.

V is TRBV6-5 and J is TRBJ1-1, with TRBD1 as a possible D gene (5 bases). This CDR3 spans 13 amino acids. With 8 bases removed from V and 1 base from J, the gap between germline ends came to 11 bases. Germline V CDR1 and CDR2: MNHEY, SVGAGI. The CDR3 protein is CASGWTRNTEAFF. In DNA form, the CDR3 reads TGTGCCAGCGGATGGACAAGGAACACTGAAGCTTTCTTT.

J is TRBJ1-1 and V is TRBV7-9; 9 bases agree with TRBD1. CDR3 length: 16 amino acids. V gave up 5 bases and J gave up 0 bases; unmatched junction bases: 7. The germline V gene encodes CDR1 SEHNR and CDR2 FQNEAQ (reference sequence). CDR3 DNA: TGTGCCAGCAGCCCTCTATGGACAGGGGTGAACACTGAAGCTTTCTTT. It yields the protein CASSPLWTGVNTEAFF. The full variable domain, in which reference TRBV7-9 and TRBJ1-1 provide the parts outside the CDR3, is DTGVSQNPRHKITKRGQNVTFRCDPISEHNRLYWYRQTLGQGPEFLTYFQNEAQLEKSRLLSDRFSAERPKGSFSTLEIQRTEQGDSAMYLCASSPLWTGVNTEAFFGQGTRLTVV.

This clone has a handful of counts. The chain employs TRBV19 and TRBJ1-5; D uncertain. Germline V gives CDR1 LNHDA, CDR2 SQIVND (reference sequence). CDR3 length: 13 amino acids. V gave up 2 bases and J gave up 9 bases, with 11 bases separating them. The CDR3 region has the DNA TGTGCCAGTAGTATATGGAGCAACCGGCCCCAGCATTTT. It codes for CASSIWSNRPQHF.

CDR3 sequence reads: CASSSGYERNYNEQFF. For the CDR3, the DNA is TGTGCCAGCAGCTCCGGCTACGAGCGGAACTACAATGAGCAGTTCTTC. The chain couples TRBV9 to TRBJ2-1; D might be TRBD2 (5 bases). V dropped 4 bases and J dropped 3 bases, with 17 bases sitting between them. This CDR3 region has 16 residues. The germline gives CDR1 SGDLS, CDR2 YYNGEE.

This clone showed up just a few times. V is TRBV19 and J is TRBJ1-6, with 10 positions matching TRBD1. CDR3 length: 15 amino acids. Per germline, CDR1 LNHDA and CDR2 SQIVND (reference sequence). Germline trimming cut 5 bases from V and 9 bases from J; bases unmatched to any gene: 7. This CDR3 is CASSQRDRGISPLHF. The CDR3 DNA sequence: TGTGCCAGTAGTCAGCGGGACAGGGGAATTTCACCCCTCCACTTT.

The V and J genes are TRBV9 and TRBJ2-7; maybe TRBD1 (5 bases). CDR1 and CDR2 from the germline V gene are SGDLS and YYNGEE. This CDR3 region has 14 residues. The V end was cut by 0 bases, the J end by 3 bases, with 10 bases between. In DNA, the CDR3 is TGTGCCAGCAGCGTAGGGACACCCGACTACGAGCAGTACTTC. The encoded protein is CASSVGTPDYEQYF.

This sequence joins TRBV6-5 and TRBJ1-1; 8 bases line up with TRBD1. This CDR3 contains 15 residues. The germline CDR1 and CDR2 sequences are MNHEY and SVGAGI. V trimming: 0 bases; J trimming: 0 bases; junction bases outside the gene matches: 0. For the CDR3, the DNA is TGTGCCAGCAGTTACTCGGGACAGGTGAACACTGAAGCTTTCTTT. Its translation: CASSYSGQVNTEAFF.